This TCR beta chain was recovered during a study of metastatic and nonmetastatic thyroid tumors. The wider study: Blood and tumor or nodule tissue repertoires from malignant and benign thyroid patients were compared. Study-wide results and limits: Across blood and tumor, TCR beta diversity in malignant thyroid tumors was reportedly significantly higher than in benign nodules.

This clone is medium-sized (0.01 to 0.1%) within its sample. Its specificity is unknown. Each patient came to thyroid surgery without any prior treatment (of any kind). V was clipped by 3 bases and J by 5 bases, with 19 bases between them. Germline CDR1 reads DFQATT; CDR2 reads SNEGSKA (reference sequence). This CDR3 has 15 residues. In the original workflow: The study's classifier, a distant-metastasis tool for papillary thyroid cancer, was built using CDR3 differences across clinicopathological groups. TCRdb re-clonotyped the PCR reads through MiXCR. TCRdb's processing, not the authors' own work, is the source of the V and J calls. The sample lists more than 10,000 clones, 25% to 30% occurring once.

This sequence originates from a female donor with papillary thyroid cancer or a benign thyroid nodule (not recorded which). Some clones in this sample may be carry-over from other donors' samples. Material: tumor tissue. The chain couples TRBV20-1 to TRBJ1-2, with a tentative D call TRBD1 (6 bases). CDR3 DNA: TGCAGTGCTAGCACAGGGATAGGGGTTGGGTATGGCTACACCTTC. As protein: CSASTGIGVGYGYTF.